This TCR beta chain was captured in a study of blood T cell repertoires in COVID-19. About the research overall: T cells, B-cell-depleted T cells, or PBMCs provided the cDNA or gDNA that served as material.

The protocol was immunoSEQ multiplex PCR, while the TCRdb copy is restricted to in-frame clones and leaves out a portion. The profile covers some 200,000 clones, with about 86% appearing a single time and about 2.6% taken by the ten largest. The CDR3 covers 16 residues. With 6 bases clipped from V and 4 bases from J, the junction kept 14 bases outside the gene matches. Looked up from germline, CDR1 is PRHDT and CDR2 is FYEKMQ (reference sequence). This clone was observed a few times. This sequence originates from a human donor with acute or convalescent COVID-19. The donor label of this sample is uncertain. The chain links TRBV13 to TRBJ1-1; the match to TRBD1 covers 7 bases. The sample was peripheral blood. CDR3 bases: TGTGCCAGCAGGTTTACCCTGACAGGGTTGGGCACTGAAGCTTTCTTT. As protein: CASRFTLTGLGTEAFF.